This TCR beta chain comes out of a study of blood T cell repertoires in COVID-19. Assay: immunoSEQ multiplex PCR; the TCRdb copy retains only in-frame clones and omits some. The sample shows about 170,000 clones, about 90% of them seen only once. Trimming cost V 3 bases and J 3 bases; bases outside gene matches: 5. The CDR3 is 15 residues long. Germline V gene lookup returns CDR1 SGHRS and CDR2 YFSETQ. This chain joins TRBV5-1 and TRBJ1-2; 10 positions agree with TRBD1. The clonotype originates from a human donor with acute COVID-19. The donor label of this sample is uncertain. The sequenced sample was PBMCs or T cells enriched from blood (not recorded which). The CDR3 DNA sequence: TGCGCCAGCAGCTGGACGGGACAGGGGCACTATGGCTACACCTTC. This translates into CASSWTGQGHYGYTF.